These T cell receptor beta chains were read from a single sample in a study of blood T cell repertoires in COVID-19. TCRdb's table, derived via immunoSEQ multiplex PCR, lists solely in-frame clones and lacks some. The table includes roughly 40,000 clones, 90% detected once. Sequencing was carried out using peripheral blood. These TCRs come from a man aged 45-60 years with active COVID-19. CDR3s include the opening cysteine and the closing phenylalanine or tryptophan. A D gene is named only where the DNA matches it firmly. Only part of the rows carry a size: once, few, many, or a class if the clone is expanded.

size	J	V	D	CDR3	DNA
-	TRBJ2-3	TRBV6-4	-	CASSDVQGGTDTQYF	TGTGCCAGCAGTGACGTACAAGGAGGCACAGATACGCAGTATTTT
-	TRBJ1-1	TRBV5-4	-	CASNREQANTEAFF	TGTGCCAGCAACCGCGAACAGGCAAACACTGAAGCTTTCTTT
-	TRBJ1-1	TRBV29-1	-	CSTKGRNTEAFF	TGCAGCACAAAAGGGAGGAACACTGAAGCTTTCTTT
-	TRBJ2-1	TRBV3-1/TRBV3-2	TRBD2	CASKATSVGNEQFF	TGTGCCAGCAAGGCGACTAGCGTTGGGAATGAGCAGTTCTTC
once	TRBJ2-3	TRBV25-1	-	CASSEYQGPASTDTQYF	TGTGCCAGCAGTGAATATCAGGGCCCCGCTAGCACAGATACGCAGTATTTT
-	TRBJ1-1	TRBV5-1	TRBD1	CASSTGVLMNTEAFF	TGCGCCAGCTCCACAGGGGTCCTCATGAACACTGAAGCTTTCTTT
-	TRBJ2-7	TRBV4-1	TRBD1	CASSQGAGGLVEQYF	TGCGCCAGCAGCCAAGGCGCAGGGGGCTTAGTCGAGCAGTACTTC
few	TRBJ1-2	TRBV7-9	TRBD1	CASSRSDRVGYTF	TGTGCCAGCAGCCGATCAGACAGGGTTGGCTACACCTTC
-	TRBJ2-7	TRBV6-6	TRBD1	CASTPGGRGYEQYF	TGTGCCAGCACTCCAGGGGGTCGCGGCTACGAGCAGTACTTC
-	TRBJ1-6	TRBV10-3	TRBD1	CAISELGQGESPLHF	TGTGCCATCAGTGAGTTAGGACAGGGTGAGTCACCCCTCCACTTT
-	TRBJ1-3	TRBV24-1	-	CATSEGGLSGNTIYF	TGTGCCACCAGTGAAGGCGGCCTCTCTGGAAACACCATATATTTT
-	TRBJ1-5	TRBV24-1	-	CATSDSGPGQPQHF	TGTGCCACCAGTGATTCCGGTCCGGGGCAGCCCCAGCATTTT
-	TRBJ1-4	TRBV2	-	CASSEAGSPREKLFF	TGTGCCAGCAGTGAAGCAGGCTCCCCTAGGGAAAAACTGTTTTTT
-	TRBJ2-7	TRBV7-8	-	CASSLAIAPREYEQYF	TGTGCCAGCAGCTTAGCGATCGCGCCAAGGGAGTACGAGCAGTACTTC
once	TRBJ1-2	TRBV25-1	-	CASSAGRGYTF	TGTGCCAGCAGTGCAGGGCGCGGCTACACCTTC
once	TRBJ1-2	TRBV5-1	-	CASSSTGTQNYGYTF	TGCGCCAGCAGCTCCACCGGGACACAGAACTATGGCTACACCTTC
-	TRBJ1-1	TRBV29-1	-	CSTAGGSTEAFF	TGCAGCACCGCCGGGGGGAGCACTGAAGCTTTCTTT
-	TRBJ1-1	TRBV6-5	-	CASKFFGRGNTEAFF	TGTGCCAGCAAATTTTTCGGCAGGGGGAACACTGAAGCTTTCTTT
-	TRBJ1-2	TRBV18	-	CASSPNRSGSGYTF	TGTGCCAGCTCACCAAACAGATCAGGGTCGGGCTACACCTTC
-	TRBJ2-7	TRBV6-1	-	CASSEAGGAKSYEQYF	TGTGCCAGCAGTGAAGCAGGAGGGGCGAAGTCCTACGAGCAGTACTTC
-	TRBJ2-6	TRBV5-4	TRBD1	CATYNRGPGANVLTF	TGTGCCACCTACAACAGGGGGCCGGGGGCCAACGTCCTGACTTTC
-	TRBJ1-1	TRBV28	TRBD1	CASSTGVPTEAFF	TGTGCCAGCAGTACAGGGGTACCCACTGAAGCTTTCTTT
-	TRBJ1-5	TRBV4-1	TRBD1	CASSRGQGANQPQHF	TGCGCCAGCAGTCGGGGCCAGGGGGCTAATCAGCCCCAGCATTTT
-	TRBJ2-7	TRBV2	TRBD1	CASNPGQGIHEQYF	TGTGCCAGCAACCCGGGACAGGGAATACACGAGCAGTACTTC
-	TRBJ2-7	TRBV10-3	TRBD1	CAISGTGLREQYF	TGTGCCATCAGTGGGACAGGCCTCCGCGAGCAGTACTTC
-	TRBJ2-5	TRBV6-5	TRBD1	CASSQGAFRETQYF	TGTGCCAGCAGTCAGGGGGCCTTTAGAGAGACCCAGTACTTC
-	TRBJ1-3	TRBV28	-	CASSLRAGNTIYF	TGTGCCAGCAGTCTCAGGGCAGGAAACACCATATATTTT
-	TRBJ1-6	TRBV28	-	CASSSNSPLHF	TGTGCCAGCAGTTCGAATTCACCCCTCCACTTT
-	TRBJ1-2	TRBV10-1	TRBD1	CAGGQGALGYAYTF	TGCGCCGGGGGACAGGGAGCCTTGGGATACGCCTACACCTTC
-	TRBJ1-5	TRBV19	-	CASSMDVDRTQPQHF	TGTGCCAGTAGTATGGATGTAGACAGAACTCAGCCCCAGCATTTT
-	TRBJ2-7	TRBV6-2/TRBV6-3	TRBD1	CASSGDRASSYEQYF	TGTGCCAGCAGTGGGGACAGGGCCAGCTCCTACGAGCAGTACTTC
once	TRBJ1-1	TRBV7-8	-	CASSLRREPNTEAFF	TGTGCCAGCAGCTTACGGAGGGAACCGAACACTGAAGCTTTCTTT
-	TRBJ2-3	TRBV12-2	-	CASRLAASDFKTHLTTQYF	TGTGCAAGTCGCTTAGCGGCGTCCGACTTCAAGACCCACTTAACTACGCAGTATTTT
-	TRBJ2-2	TRBV28	TRBD1	CASSETGAANTGELFF	TGTGCCAGCAGCGAAACAGGGGCCGCGAACACCGGGGAGCTGTTTTTT
-	TRBJ1-5	TRBV20-1	TRBD1	CSASIGTGVYEPQHF	TGCAGTGCTAGTATCGGGACAGGGGTTTATGAGCCCCAGCATTTT
few	TRBJ1-1	TRBV19	-	CASSMAGFWTEAFF	TGTGCCAGTAGTATGGCAGGGTTCTGGACTGAAGCTTTCTTT
-	TRBJ1-6	TRBV2	-	CASGGFGTAYNSPLHF	TGTGCCAGCGGGGGGTTCGGGACGGCATATAATTCACCCCTCCACTTT
-	TRBJ1-2	TRBV2	TRBD1	CASSESGTEIYGYTF	TGTGCCAGCAGTGAATCCGGGACAGAGATCTATGGCTACACCTTC
-	TRBJ1-6	TRBV9	TRBD1	CASSAGQGTVNSPLHF	TGTGCCAGCAGCGCGGGACAGGGGACCGTTAATTCACCCCTCCACTTT
-	TRBJ2-7	TRBV11-2	-	CASSLDWTGEQYF	TGTGCCAGCAGCTTAGATTGGACGGGAGAGCAGTACTTC
few	TRBJ1-2	TRBV4-2	TRBD1	CASTPGQGSFYGYTF	TGTGCCAGCACCCCGGGACAGGGAAGTTTCTATGGCTACACCTTC
few	TRBJ2-3	TRBV6-4	-	CASSEQGTDTQYF	TGTGCCAGCAGTGAACAGGGCACAGATACGCAGTATTTT
-	TRBJ2-3	TRBV10-3	-	CAMTGTRGSDTQYF	TGTGCCATGACCGGGACAAGGGGTTCAGATACGCAGTATTTT
-	TRBJ2-5	TRBV4-2	TRBD1	CASSQPPGQGAGETQYF	TGTGCCAGCAGCCAACCGCCCGGACAGGGGGCTGGAGAGACCCAGTACTTC
few	TRBJ2-1	TRBV3-1/TRBV3-2	-	CASSQGLSKRQFF	TGTGCCAGCAGCCAAGGACTTAGTAAGCGGCAGTTCTTC
-	TRBJ2-1	TRBV19	-	CASSLAVWERARHEQFF	TGTGCCAGTAGTTTAGCGGTGTGGGAGCGGGCGAGGCATGAGCAGTTCTTC
once	TRBJ1-2	TRBV7-9	-	CASSLEMGGGGYTF	TGTGCCAGCAGCTTAGAAATGGGAGGAGGTGGCTACACCTTC
-	TRBJ2-3	TRBV5-1	TRBD2	CASSGGRAGTDTQYF	TGCGCCAGCAGTGGTGGGAGGGCTGGCACAGATACGCAGTATTTT
-	TRBJ1-2	TRBV5-1	-	CASSSAGIYGYTF	TGCGCCAGCAGCTCGGCAGGAATTTATGGCTACACCTTC
-	TRBJ1-1	TRBV18	-	CASSPGQLNTEAFF	TGTGCCAGCTCACCCGGACAGTTGAACACTGAAGCTTTCTTT
-	TRBJ2-6	TRBV14	-	CASSQVFVRGAGANVLTF	TGTGCCAGCAGCCAGGTTTTCGTCAGGGGTGCTGGGGCCAACGTCCTGACTTTC
-	TRBJ2-7	TRBV7-9	-	CASSLAGEQYF	TGTGCCAGCAGCTTAGCCGGCGAGCAGTACTTC
-	TRBJ2-2	TRBV29-1	-	CSVEGGGSYTGELFF	TGCAGCGTTGAAGGTGGAGGGAGCTACACCGGGGAGCTGTTTTTT
-	TRBJ1-4	TRBV7-2	-	CASSSQTREGEKLFF	TGTGCCAGCAGCTCCCAGACAAGGGAGGGTGAAAAACTGTTTTTT
-	TRBJ2-5	TRBV19	-	CASSPRTGRGRETQYF	TGTGCCAGTAGTCCAAGGACAGGGAGGGGACGAGAGACCCAGTACTTC